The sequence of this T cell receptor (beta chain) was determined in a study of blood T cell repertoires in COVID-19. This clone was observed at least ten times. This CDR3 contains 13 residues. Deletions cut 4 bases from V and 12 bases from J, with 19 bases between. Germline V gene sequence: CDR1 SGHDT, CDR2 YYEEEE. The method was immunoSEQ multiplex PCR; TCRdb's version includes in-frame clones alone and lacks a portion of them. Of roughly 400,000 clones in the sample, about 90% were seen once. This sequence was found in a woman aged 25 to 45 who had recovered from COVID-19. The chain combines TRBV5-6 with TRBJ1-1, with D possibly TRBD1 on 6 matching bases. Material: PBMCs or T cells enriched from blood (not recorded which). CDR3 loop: CASSRDTQGRSFF. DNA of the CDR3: TGTGCCAGCAGCAGGGATACCCAGGGGCGGTCTTTCTTT.